What follows are 4 T cell receptor beta chains derived from one specimen sequenced in a study of shared clonotypes between healthy human individuals. Assay: immunoSEQ multiplex PCR; the TCRdb copy retains only in-frame clones and omits some. The table has about 590,000 clones, nearly 97% seen once. Naive CD8 populations comprised CD45RO-negative cells positively selected for CCR7, excluding terminally differentiated effector memory CD45RA+ cells. Sequencing used naive CD8+ T cells sorted from blood. The receptors stem from a woman in her 30s in good health.

The chain combines TRBV5-1 with TRBJ2-7; D tentatively fits TRBD1 or TRBD2 (6 bases each). This CDR3 comprises 14 residues. Germline CDR1 SGHRS, CDR2 YFSETQ. With 1 base removed from V and 5 bases from J, the gap between germline ends came to 13 bases. CDR3 DNA: TGCGCCAGCAGCTTGACGGGGGCGTCCCACGAGCAGTACTTC. It specifies CASSLTGASHEQYF.

V and J are TRBV10-2 and TRBJ1-5, with D perhaps TRBD1 (5 bases). The CDR3 sequence is 17 residues long. Trimming cost V 7 bases and J 2 bases, with 21 bases left between them. From germline, CDR1 is WSHSY and CDR2 SAAADI. CDR3 in amino acids: CASTPIGGGGGNQPQHF. DNA for the CDR3: TGCGCCAGCACCCCCATCGGGGGAGGAGGGGGCAATCAGCCCCAGCATTTT.

The gene calls are TRBV15 and TRBJ2-1; D unresolved. The germline V gene has CDR1 LNHNV and CDR2 YYDKDF (reference sequence). Trimming left V 0 bases short and J 10 bases short, with 16 bases between. The CDR3 is 15 residues long. The CDR3 region is CATSRDVPAGIEQFF. In DNA, the CDR3 is TGTGCCACCAGCAGAGATGTACCCGCCGGCATAGAGCAGTTCTTC.

The chain links TRBV6-5 to TRBJ2-1, with TRBD2 identical over 10 bases. The germline CDR1 and CDR2 sequences are MNHEY and SVGAGI. This CDR3 comprises 15 residues. V lost 6 bases, J lost 4 bases, and 6 bases stayed unmatched. Here the CDR3 reads CASSITSGIYNEQFF. The CDR3 nucleotides read TGTGCCAGCAGCATAACTAGCGGGATTTACAATGAGCAGTTCTTC.